The 2 T cell receptor beta chains listed next were all sequenced from one sample in a study of blood T cell repertoires in COVID-19. Data came from immunoSEQ multiplex PCR; TCRdb stores just in-frame clones and leaves some out. The table includes about 250,000 clones, roughly 88% detected once. The material sequenced was peripheral blood. The receptors stem from a woman aged 30 to 39 with COVID-19, enrolled during active disease.

The chain links TRBV30 to TRBJ2-3, with D tentatively TRBD2 (6 bases). Germline CDR1 reads GTSNPN; CDR2 reads SVGIG (reference sequence). Trimming left V 7 bases short and J 3 bases short, with 17 bases between. This CDR3 has 14 residues. Here the CDR3 reads CASSWTGVTDTQYF. CDR3 DNA: TGTGCCTCATCCTGGACGGGGGTAACAGATACGCAGTATTTT. The full variable domain, in which reference TRBV30 and TRBJ2-3 provide the parts outside the CDR3, is SQTIHQWPATLVQPVGSPLSLECTVEGTSNPNLYWYRQAAGRGLQLLFYSVGIGQISSEVPQNLSASRPQDRQFILSSKKLLLSDSGFYLCASSWTGVTDTQYFGPGTRLTVL.

This chain links TRBV12-3 or TRBV12-4 with TRBJ1-1; a possible D gene is TRBD1 (6 bases). V lost 4 bases and J 5 bases, leaving 11 bases between the germline ends. This CDR3 contains 13 residues. The CDR3 DNA reads TGTGCCAGCAGTTACGGGGGGCAAACTGAAGCTTTCTTT. This encodes CASSYGGQTEAFF.